One and the same sample provided the 16 T cell receptor beta chains below, sequenced in a study of T cell repertoires in aging, cancer and after chemotherapy. A mixed TRB-A/B primer pool amplified rearranged TRB by multiplex touch-down PCR. TCRdb reprocessed the multiplex PCR reads with MiXCR, giving one entry per CDR3 protein. The sample has about 9,800 distinct CDR3 sequences, about two fifths seen once. Amplification of TCR beta used genomic DNA extracted from peripheral blood. Material: blood. These receptors originate from a human donor in good health.

This clonotype is medium-sized by share. CDR3 loop: CASSPGTDSSTDTQYF. The CDR3 DNA follows: TGTGCCAGCAGCCCGGGGACAGACTCTAGCACAGATACGCAGTATTTT. J is TRBJ2-3 and V is TRBV11-1; TRBD1 matches at 7 bases. Per germline, CDR1 SGHAT and CDR2 FQDESV (reference sequence). This CDR3 has 16 amino acids. After removal of 5 bases from V and 0 bases from J, the junction contained 8 bases not matched to a gene.

In this sample, this clonotype turned up a few times. This CDR3 is CAWTAVGNQPQHF. Here the CDR3 DNA reads TGTGCCTGGACGGCGGTGGGCAATCAGCCCCAGCATTTT. The chain joins TRBV30 to TRBJ1-5; no reliable D call. Germline CDR1 GTSNPN, CDR2 SVGIG (reference sequence). There are 13 residues in the CDR3. V was cut by 4 bases and J by 2 bases, with 9 bases left in between. Full variable domain (missing parts from reference TRBV30 and TRBJ1-5): SQTIHQWPATLVQPVGSPLSLECTVEGTSNPNLYWYRQAAGRGLQLLFYSVGIGQISSEVPQNLSASRPQDRQFILSSKKLLLSDSGFYLCAWTAVGNQPQHFGDGTRLSIL.

This clonotype showed up just a few times. The rearrangement joins TRBV27 to TRBJ2-7; 11 bases are shared with TRBD2. The CDR3 is 15 residues long. The germline V gene has CDR1 MNHEY and CDR2 SMNVEV (reference sequence). J lost 5 bases, V lost 5 bases, and 8 bases had no gene match. CDR3 DNA sequence: TGTGCCAGCAGTGCTAGCGGGAGGTTTCCGGACGAGCAGTACTTC. Amino acids: CASSASGRFPDEQYF.

The CDR3 DNA reads TGTGCCAGCAGCCCTTATACCGGGACTAGCGGGAGAATGGGGCAGTTCTTC. Its translation is CASSPYTGTSGRMGQFF. The chain links TRBV5-4 to TRBJ2-1, with 14 bases fitting TRBD2. The V gene's germline CDR1 is SGHNT and CDR2 YYREEE (reference sequence). CDR3 length: 17 residues. J gave up 12 bases and V 4 bases, and 15 bases lay outside the gene matches.

This clonotype ranks as medium-sized. The V and J genes are TRBV19 and TRBJ2-3; unclear D gene. Germline-derived CDR1 and CDR2 are LNHDA and SQIVND (reference sequence). This CDR3 is 12 amino acids long. V lost 4 bases and J 11 bases, leaving 13 bases between the germline ends. CDR3 in amino acids: CASSRTIERQYF. As DNA, the CDR3 is TGTGCCAGTAGTAGGACCATAGAAAGGCAGTATTTT.

The chain combines TRBV29-1 with TRBJ1-1; 7 bases agree with TRBD1. CDR3 size: 13 residues. The ends lost 8 bases at V and 3 bases at J; junction bases unmatched: 9. Germline lookup yields CDR1 SQVTM and CDR2 ANQGSEA. The CDR3 sequence: CSSRQGRDTEAFF. As DNA, the CDR3 is TGCAGCTCAAGACAGGGAAGGGACACTGAAGCTTTCTTT.

The chain employs TRBV6-5 and TRBJ1-2, with 10 bases identical to TRBD1. The CDR3 sequence is 15 residues long. The germline CDR1 and CDR2 sequences are MNHEY and SVGAGI. J lost 3 bases, V lost 3 bases, and 4 bases had no gene match. CDR3 protein: CASSYRDRGHYGYTF. For the CDR3, the DNA is TGTGCCAGCAGTTATCGGGACAGGGGTCACTATGGCTACACCTTC.

The V and J genes are TRBV5-8 and TRBJ2-3, with D tentatively TRBD1 or TRBD2 (5 bases each). Germline V gene sequence: CDR1 SGHTS, CDR2 YDEGEE. V shed 4 bases and J shed 2 bases, with 14 bases lying between them. The CDR3 covers 15 residues. The CDR3 reads CASSPRGFLTDTQYF. The CDR3 DNA reads as TGTGCCAGCAGCCCGAGGGGTTTCCTCACAGATACGCAGTATTTT.

This clonotype is medium-sized by share. The chain couples TRBV29-1 to TRBJ2-3; 8 bases agree with TRBD1. With 3 bases clipped from V and 5 bases from J, the junction kept 4 bases outside the gene matches. The CDR3 sequence is 13 residues long. CDR1 SQVTM and CDR2 ANQGSEA come from the germline V gene. CDR3 in DNA: TGCAGCGTTGAGCAGGGGGCTGGAGATACGCAGTATTTT. Protein: CSVEQGAGDTQYF.

The V call is TRBV6-5, the J call TRBJ2-7; D unclear. Germline V gene lookup returns CDR1 MNHEY and CDR2 SVGAGI. The ends were cut back, 8 bases at V and 2 bases at J, with 19 bases in the middle. This CDR3 has 15 amino acids. CDR3 coding DNA: TGTGCCAGCTCACCCCCGGGCCAACCGGCCTACGAGCAGTACTTC. This sequence encodes CASSPPGQPAYEQYF.

On this clonotype itself: One junction end does not reproduce the germline sequence, and a read error may be involved. The chain uses TRBV9 and TRBJ2-5; 7 nucleotides line up with TRBD1. The CDR3 extends over 14 amino acids. From germline, CDR1 is SGDLS and CDR2 YYNGEE. The CDR3 DNA is TGCGCCAGCAGCTCCGCAGGGGGACAAGAGACCCAGTACTTC. The encoded protein is CASSSAGGQETQYF.

The CDR3 spells CASSPTSGYYNEQFF. CDR3 DNA: TGTGCCAGCAGCCCAACTAGCGGGTACTACAATGAGCAGTTCTTC. The chain employs TRBV5-5 and TRBJ2-1, with 9 positions matching TRBD2. Germline V gene sequence: CDR1 SGHKS, CDR2 YYEKEE (reference sequence). The CDR3 loop spans 15 amino acids. J gave up 3 bases and V 4 bases, and 5 bases lay outside the gene matches. Full variable domain (missing parts from reference TRBV5-5 and TRBJ2-1): DAGVTQSPTHLIKTRGQQVTLRCSPISGHKSVSWYQQVLGQGPQFIFQYYEKEERGRGNFPDRFSARQFPNYSSELNVNALLLGDSALYLCASSPTSGYYNEQFFGPGTRLTVL.

V usage is TRBV18 and J usage is TRBJ2-5, with no clear D. The length of the CDR3 is 14 residues. In germline, CDR1 is KGHSH, CDR2 LQKENI. Trimming took 3 bases from V and 4 from J, leaving 12 bases between them. CDR3 DNA: TGTGCCAGCTCACCCCTGGCAGAGCGAGAGACCCAGTACTTC. Its translation is CASSPLAERETQYF. Variable domain in full (rest from reference TRBV18 and TRBJ2-5): NAGVMQNPRHLVRRRGQEARLRCSPMKGHSHVYWYRQLPEEGLKFMVYLQKENIIDESGMPKERFSAEFPKEGPSILRIQQVVRGDSAAYFCASSPLAERETQYFGPGTRLLVL.

This chain links TRBV13 with TRBJ1-2, with TRBD1 as a possible D gene (5 bases). The ends were cut back, 0 bases at V and 4 bases at J, with 6 bases in the middle. Germline values: CDR1 PRHDT, CDR2 FYEKMQ (reference sequence). This CDR3 is 13 amino acids long. The CDR3 reads CASSLGGPYGYTF. The CDR3 DNA sequence: TGTGCCAGCAGCTTAGGGGGGCCCTATGGCTACACCTTC.

The table lists this clonotype with a few counts. V is TRBV5-6 and J is TRBJ1-4, with D unresolved. CDR1 is SGHDT and CDR2 is YYEEEE in the germline V gene. CDR3 length: 14 residues. V lost 2 bases and J lost 3, with 8 bases in between. The CDR3 DNA follows: TGTGCCAGCAGCTTTTCTGCGCCTAATGAAAAACTGTTTTTT. The encoded protein is CASSFSAPNEKLFF.

The chain combines TRBV6-1 with TRBJ2-7; possible D gene TRBD2, 5 bases. V lost 5 bases and J 7 bases, leaving 15 bases between the germline ends. CDR3 length equals 13 residues. Germline values: CDR1 MNHNS, CDR2 SASEGT. As DNA, the CDR3 is TGTGCCAGCAGTCCCGGGGTGGGATGGGAGCAGTACTTC. As protein: CASSPGVGWEQYF.